A single sample gave rise to the 14 T cell receptor beta chains below, sequenced in a study of shared clonotypes between healthy human individuals. The assay was immunoSEQ multiplex PCR, and TCRdb's table has in-frame clones only and misses some. The table includes approximately 500,000 clones, 79% detected once. Sequenced material: PBMCs. These receptors came from a woman aged 35 to 49 in good health. Some clones in this sample may be carry-over from other donors' samples.

The V and J genes are TRBV5-1 and TRBJ1-1, with D hard to call. CDR1 and CDR2 from the germline V gene are SGHRS and YFSETQ. The CDR3 is 14 amino acids. Trimming cost V 2 bases and J 4 bases, with 12 bases left between them. Here the CDR3 reads CASSFETGATEAFF. CDR3 nucleotides: TGCGCCAGCAGCTTCGAGACCGGAGCCACTGAAGCTTTCTTT.

There are a few counts of this clone. The J gene is TRBJ1-2, the V gene TRBV30; D is possibly TRBD1 (5 bases). Germline assignment: CDR1 GTSNPN and CDR2 SVGIG (reference sequence). The V gene lost 7 bases and the J gene lost 3 bases, with 18 bases spanning the gap. This CDR3 comprises 14 residues. The CDR3 nucleotides are TGTGCCTTGGTCAGGGTTCTTGGGGACTATGGCTACACCTTC. Translated: CALVRVLGDYGYTF.

This rearrangement joins TRBV5-1 to TRBJ1-4; D uncertain. Germline-derived CDR1 and CDR2 are SGHRS and YFSETQ. The CDR3 runs 18 residues. V was pared by 4 bases and J by 0 bases, with 19 bases between. This CDR3 is CASSTRYRTLATNEKLFF. The CDR3 nucleotides are TGCGCCAGCAGCACGCGTTATAGGACTCTTGCAACTAATGAAAAACTGTTTTTT.

This chain uses TRBV11-1 with TRBJ2-3, with 14 bases matching TRBD2. CDR1 and CDR2 from the germline V gene are SGHAT and FQDESV (reference sequence). Germline trimming cut 8 bases from V and 5 bases from J; bases unmatched to any gene: 3. CDR3 length: 14 residues. CDR3 DNA: TGTGCCAGCGGCGGGACTAGCGGGGGAGATACGCAGTATTTT. It encodes CASGGTSGGDTQYF.

This clone was seen only a few times. The chain is built from TRBV7-6 and TRBJ2-7, with TRBD1 matching 8 bases. Trimming took 5 bases from V and 3 from J; bases not matched to a gene: 6. Germline loops: CDR1 SGHVS, CDR2 FNYEAQ. The CDR3 is 14 amino acids. The CDR3 is CASSPRQGSYEQYF. The CDR3 DNA sequence: TGTGCCAGCAGCCCAAGACAGGGGAGCTACGAGCAGTACTTC.

CDR3 in DNA: TGCGCCAGCAGCTCAGACAGGGGACCGAACAATGAGCAGTTCTTC. Amino acids: CASSSDRGPNNEQFF. J is TRBJ2-1 and V is TRBV5-1; 8 bases agree with TRBD1. Germline lookup yields CDR1 SGHRS and CDR2 YFSETQ. The J segment lost 5 bases and the V segment lost 3 bases, leaving 7 bases of the junction unmatched. The CDR3 spans 15 residues.

V and J are TRBV27 and TRBJ1-1; no clear D. V was trimmed by 8 bases and J by 4 bases, leaving 17 bases between them. There are 14 residues in the CDR3. Germline CDR1 reads MNHEY; CDR2 reads SMNVEV (reference sequence). The CDR3, as DNA: TGTGCCAGCTCAGCCGCGGGAGCGGTCACTGAAGCTTTCTTT. The encoded protein is CASSAAGAVTEAFF.

The J gene is TRBJ2-1, the V gene TRBV6-5; D gene unclear. V lost 5 bases to trimming and J lost 13 bases, with 18 bases between them. The CDR3 contains 13 residues. CDR1 is MNHEY and CDR2 is SVGAGI in the germline V gene. CDR3 protein: CASSTTGRREQFF. For the CDR3, the DNA is TGTGCCAGCAGTACTACGGGCAGAAGAGAACAGTTCTTC.

V is TRBV6-1 and J is TRBJ1-2; D is unresolved. Germline V gene sequence: CDR1 MNHNS, CDR2 SASEGT. The germline V and J ends were trimmed by 5 bases and 4 bases, with 11 bases remaining between them. The CDR3 consists of 13 residues. The CDR3 here is CASSQVLGYGYTF. CDR3 DNA sequence: TGTGCCAGCAGTCAAGTACTGGGCTATGGCTACACCTTC.

This rearrangement joins TRBV14 to TRBJ2-5; no clear D gene. The CDR3 loop spans 12 amino acids. V was shortened by 5 bases and J by 4 bases, with 8 bases between the two germline ends. CDR1 and CDR2 from the germline V gene are SGHDN and FVKESK. CDR3 DNA: TGTGCCAGCAGCACGGTACGAGAGACCCAGTACTTC. Residues: CASSTVRETQYF.

This clone was recorded at least ten times. The J gene is TRBJ1-2, the V gene TRBV4-1; 7 bases match TRBD1. The CDR3 loop spans 16 amino acids. Looked up from germline, CDR1 is MGHRA and CDR2 is YSYEKL. Unmatched junction bases numbered 12, after V lost 0 bases and J lost 8 bases. The CDR3: CASSQDYDRAPWGYTF. The CDR3 DNA reads TGCGCCAGCAGCCAAGACTATGACAGGGCACCGTGGGGCTACACCTTC.

The genes are TRBV7-6 and TRBJ2-2; D remains unclear. The CDR3 runs 15 residues. Germline lookup yields CDR1 SGHVS and CDR2 FNYEAQ. Between the trimmed V and J ends, which lost 4 bases and 4 bases, there was a span of 13 bases. In DNA form, the CDR3 reads TGTGCCAGCAGCTCCACTGATCGCGGCACCGGGGAGCTGTTTTTT. Protein: CASSSTDRGTGELFF. The full variable domain, in which reference TRBV7-6 and TRBJ2-2 provide the parts outside the CDR3, is GAGVSQSPRYKVTKRGQDVALRCDPISGHVSLYWYRQALGQGPEFLTYFNYEAQQDKSGLPNDRFSAERPEGSISTLTIQRTEQRDSAMYRCASSSTDRGTGELFFGEGSRLTVL.

This clone was counted between two and nine times. The chain joins TRBV5-1 to TRBJ2-4; D is undetermined. CDR3 size: 14 residues. Germline CDR1 is SGHRS and CDR2 is YFSETQ. The ends were cut back, 3 bases at V and 2 bases at J, with 9 bases in the middle. The CDR3 reads CASSSVDSKNIQYF. The CDR3 DNA sequence: TGCGCCAGCAGCTCCGTAGACTCCAAAAACATTCAGTACTTC.

The chain uses TRBV6-5 and TRBJ1-2; a possible D gene is TRBD1 (5 bases). Germline V gives CDR1 MNHEY, CDR2 SVGAGI. With 2 bases removed from V and 8 bases from J, the gap between germline ends came to 12 bases. The CDR3 has 13 amino acids. The CDR3: CASSYQGEGGYTF. The CDR3 DNA reads TGTGCCAGCAGTTACCAGGGCGAAGGCGGCTACACCTTC.